Presented here are 25 T cell receptor beta chains from one specimen sequenced in a study of regulatory T cells in long-lasting Graves disease. CDR3 regions were amplified by Arm-PCR using iRepertoire HTBI primers to build TCR beta libraries. TCRdb processed the multiplex PCR reads anew with MiXCR; each CDR3 protein has one entry. This table has 390,000 or so distinct CDR3 sequences, roughly 24% appearing once. The time point was: persistent/refractory GD, antithyroid drugs over 5 years with positive TRAb. The TCR library used RNA extracted from PBMCs. Sequencing was performed on peripheral blood mononuclear cells (PBMCs), taken when the disease was refractory, from a patient treated with antithyroid drugs. The receptor set was obtained from a woman in her 40s with Graves disease.

This clonotype was counted ten times or more. The J gene is TRBJ2-7, the V gene TRBV20-1; the match to TRBD2 covers 11 bases. J lost 2 bases, V lost 6 bases, and 15 bases had no gene match. The CDR3 covers 17 residues. Germline CDR1 DFQATT, CDR2 SNEGSKA (reference sequence). CDR3 sequence reads: CSARSGTSGVFTYEQYF. The DNA for the CDR3 is TGCAGTGCGCGCTCCGGGACTAGCGGAGTCTTCACCTACGAGCAGTACTTC.

This chain uses TRBV11-2 with TRBJ2-7; D might be TRBD2 (7 bases). V lost 5 bases to trimming and J lost 5 bases, with 25 bases between them. CDR3 size: 17 residues. The germline V gene has CDR1 SGHAT and CDR2 FQNNGV. CDR3 nucleotide sequence: TGTGCCAGCAGCCTGCGGGGGCGGGGGCTAGCGTTTGACGAGCAGTACTTC. This encodes CASSLRGRGLAFDEQYF.

The chain carries TRBV7-9 and TRBJ2-4; 9 bases agree with TRBD2. Germline V CDR1 and CDR2: SEHNR, FQNEAQ (reference sequence). The CDR3 is made up of 16 amino acids. Losses at the gene ends were 5 bases for V and 0 bases for J; bases not matched to a gene: 5. This chain's CDR3 is CASSRGLALAKNIQYF. In nucleotides, the CDR3 is TGTGCCAGCAGCCGAGGACTAGCGCTAGCCAAAAACATTCAGTACTTC.

This clonotype was found many times. The chain uses TRBV28 and TRBJ1-4; D uncertain. The CDR3 is 14 amino acids. V lost 4 bases, J lost 6 bases, and 12 bases lay in between. Looked up from germline, CDR1 is MDHEN and CDR2 is SYDVKM. The CDR3: CASSSGLVDEKLFF. CDR3 DNA sequence: TGTGCCAGCAGTTCCGGCCTTGTGGATGAAAAACTGTTTTTT.

V and J are TRBV2 and TRBJ1-2; maybe TRBD1 (5 bases). The CDR3 is 12 residues long. Trimming cost V 3 bases and J 8 bases, with 10 bases left between them. Germline assignment: CDR1 SNHLY and CDR2 FYNNEI. The CDR3 region has the DNA TGTGCCAGCAGTGATTACCAGGGAGGCTACACCTTC. Encoded protein: CASSDYQGGYTF.

This clonotype was detected ten times or more. The CDR3 loop reads CASTVSGPEQYF. The CDR3, as DNA: TGTGCCAGCACCGTCTCAGGGCCCGAGCAGTACTTC. The chain combines TRBV12-3 or TRBV12-4 with TRBJ2-7; weak D call: TRBD1 (5 bases). V gave up 7 bases and J gave up 6 bases, with 13 bases separating them. The CDR3 consists of 12 residues.

The chain uses TRBV27 and TRBJ2-7; 8 bases line up with TRBD2. The germline CDR1 and CDR2 sequences are MNHEY and SMNVEV (reference sequence). There are 16 residues in the CDR3. V trimming: 4 bases; J trimming: 5 bases; junction bases outside the gene matches: 13. CDR3 bases: TGTGCCAGCAGTTACTCGGGAGGGCCTATCTACGACGAGCAGTACTTC. Translating it yields CASSYSGGPIYDEQYF.

In this sample, this clonotype turned up a few times. The CDR3 sequence is CAISHQTGGGYTF. For the CDR3, the DNA is TGTGCCATCAGTCACCAGACAGGGGGAGGCTACACCTTC. The gene calls are TRBV10-3 and TRBJ1-2; 9 bases align to TRBD1. Germline CDR1 is ENHRY and CDR2 is SYGVKD. V was clipped by 5 bases and J by 8 bases; unmatched bases: 6. The CDR3 spans 13 residues.

This clonotype was observed a single time. V and J are TRBV19 and TRBJ1-1, with D possibly being TRBD1 (5 bases). The V gene lost 3 bases and the J gene lost 3 bases, with 8 bases spanning the gap. The CDR3 extends over 13 amino acids. Germline loops: CDR1 LNHDA, CDR2 SQIVND (reference sequence). The CDR3 loop is CASSMGGHTEAFF. The CDR3 DNA follows: TGTGCCAGTAGTATGGGGGGTCACACTGAAGCTTTCTTT. Drawing the rest from reference TRBV19 and TRBJ1-1, the complete variable domain is DGGITQSPKYLFRKEGQNVTLSCEQNLNHDAMYWYRQDPGQGLRLIYYSQIVNDFQKGDIAEGYSVSREKKESFPLTVTSAQKNPTAFYLCASSMGGHTEAFFGQGTRLTVV.

This clonotype was recorded at least ten times. The DNA for the CDR3 is TGTGCCAGCAGTTTATGGGGTGGGCGGCCCCAGCATTTT. Translation: CASSLWGGRPQHF. This chain links TRBV27 with TRBJ1-5; D gene unclear. Per the germline V gene, CDR1 is MNHEY and CDR2 is SMNVEV (reference sequence). The CDR3 runs to 13 residues. V was shortened by 1 base and J by 9 bases, with 10 bases between the two germline ends.

This clonotype turned up a few times. The V and J genes are TRBV2 and TRBJ1-1, with D tentatively TRBD1 (6 bases). Germline assignment: CDR1 SNHLY and CDR2 FYNNEI. This CDR3 region has 19 residues. Trimming cost V 0 bases and J 4 bases, with 24 bases left between them. The CDR3 protein is CASSEALLGGLGVGTEAFF. Here the CDR3 DNA reads TGTGCCAGCAGTGAAGCGCTTCTGGGGGGGCTGGGGGTGGGCACTGAAGCTTTCTTT.

The chain couples TRBV7-9 to TRBJ1-6; D uncertain. V lost 1 base and J 11 bases, leaving 12 bases between the germline ends. The CDR3 sequence is 14 residues long. The germline V gene encodes CDR1 SEHNR and CDR2 FQNEAQ (reference sequence). Here the CDR3 DNA reads TGTGCCAGCAGCTTAGGAGGGCCCTATCCACCCCTCCACTTT. Translation gives CASSLGGPYPPLHF.

The table lists this clonotype with many counts. This rearrangement joins TRBV28 to TRBJ2-5; 10 nucleotides line up with TRBD1. Trimming took 2 bases from V and 5 from J; bases not matched to a gene: 2. The CDR3 is 14 residues long. In germline, CDR1 is MDHEN, CDR2 SYDVKM. CDR3 protein: CASSLRTGGETQYF. In DNA, the CDR3 is TGTGCCAGCAGTTTAAGGACAGGGGGGGAGACCCAGTACTTC.

This clonotype was detected ten times or more. The rearrangement uses TRBV11-2 and TRBJ2-5; 11 nucleotides line up with TRBD2. CDR3 length: 17 residues. Losses at the gene ends were 1 base for V and 2 bases for J; bases not matched to a gene: 6. Germline lookup yields CDR1 SGHAT and CDR2 FQNNGV. CDR3 sequence reads: CASSLGLTSGDQETQYF. Here the CDR3 DNA reads TGTGCCAGCAGCTTAGGATTGACTAGCGGGGATCAAGAGACCCAGTACTTC.

This clonotype showed up just a few times. This chain joins TRBV5-6 and TRBJ1-1; D call uncertain. The germline V gene has CDR1 SGHDT and CDR2 YYEEEE. With 2 bases removed from V and 5 bases from J, the gap between germline ends came to 25 bases. The CDR3 runs 18 residues. CDR3 in DNA: TGTGCCAGCAGCTTTAAATCGACTGCCAACAATTACTGGACTGAAGCTTTCTTT. It encodes CASSFKSTANNYWTEAFF.

The V call is TRBV30, the J call TRBJ1-5; tentative D call: TRBD1 (5 bases). The CDR3 is 13 residues long. V was shortened by 1 base and J by 4 bases, with 8 bases between the two germline ends. Germline V gene sequence: CDR1 GTSNPN, CDR2 SVGIG (reference sequence). CDR3 sequence (DNA): TGTGCCTGGAGTGGGGGGGGAAATCAGCCCCAGCATTTT. Amino acids: CAWSGGGNQPQHF.

This chain joins TRBV19 and TRBJ1-5; 7 nucleotides align to TRBD1. With 7 bases clipped from V and 0 bases from J, the junction kept 18 bases outside the gene matches. This CDR3 has 19 residues. Looked up from germline, CDR1 is LNHDA and CDR2 is SQIVND (reference sequence). CDR3 DNA: TGTGCCAGTAACTCGCCGTTACTCGGGAGGGGGCATAGCAATCAGCCCCAGCATTTT. Its protein is CASNSPLLGRGHSNQPQHF. Together with reference TRBV19 and TRBJ1-5, the CDR3 gives the full variable domain: DGGITQSPKYLFRKEGQNVTLSCEQNLNHDAMYWYRQDPGQGLRLIYYSQIVNDFQKGDIAEGYSVSREKKESFPLTVTSAQKNPTAFYLCASNSPLLGRGHSNQPQHFGDGTRLSIL.

This clonotype came up many times. The J gene is TRBJ2-2, the V gene TRBV28; 8 bases are shared with TRBD1. Germline CDR1 MDHEN, CDR2 SYDVKM. V lost 5 bases, J lost 1 base, and 6 bases stayed unmatched. This CDR3 has 16 amino acids. The CDR3 loop is CASSRSGTGNTGELFF. The CDR3 coding sequence is TGTGCCAGCAGTCGGTCCGGGACAGGGAACACCGGGGAGCTGTTTTTT.

This clonotype has a count of ten or more. The chain is built from TRBV28 and TRBJ1-2; D is unclear. Trimming removed 4 bases from V and 4 bases from J, with 19 bases in between. There are 16 residues in the CDR3. CDR1 MDHEN and CDR2 SYDVKM come from the germline V gene. As DNA, the CDR3 is TGTGCCAGCAGTTCCCCGGGTGGGCCTTACCGCTATGGCTACACCTTC. Residues: CASSSPGGPYRYGYTF.

The chain has TRBV12-5 and TRBJ2-1; D may match TRBD1 or TRBD2 (5 bases each). Germline lookup yields CDR1 LGHNT and CDR2 FRNRAP. The CDR3 is made up of 14 amino acids. V lost 8 bases, J lost 6 bases, and 17 bases lay in between. The CDR3 DNA sequence: TGTGCTAGTATCCGGGACCATCTGGCCAATGAGCAGTTCTTC. Translation gives CASIRDHLANEQFF.

In its sample, this clonotype was seen many times. This chain links TRBV6-5 with TRBJ1-1, with D unclear. With 2 bases removed from V and 4 bases from J, the gap between germline ends came to 8 bases. Germline CDR1 reads MNHEY; CDR2 reads SVGAGI. The length of the CDR3 is 13 residues. The CDR3 is CASSYGSLTEAFF. As DNA, the CDR3 is TGTGCCAGCAGTTACGGGAGTCTCACTGAAGCTTTCTTT.

This clonotype was seen more than once but under ten times. This chain joins TRBV20-1 and TRBJ2-7, with a tentative D call TRBD1 (6 bases). Trimming removed 5 bases from V and 3 bases from J, with 20 bases in between. The CDR3 covers 15 residues. Germline V gives CDR1 DFQATT, CDR2 SNEGSKA (reference sequence). CDR3 DNA: TGCAGTGCTCCCCTAATAGGGGGACCAGGCTACGAGCAGTACTTC. It specifies CSAPLIGGPGYEQYF.

CDR3 amino acids: CATSDRRAGTEAFF. In DNA, the CDR3 is TGTGCCACCAGTGATCGCCGGGCAGGCACTGAAGCTTTCTTT. The V gene is TRBV24-1, the J gene TRBJ1-1; D is unclear. Germline V gene lookup returns CDR1 KGHDR and CDR2 SFDVKD. Trimming pared 3 bases from V and 4 bases from J, leaving 11 bases between. The CDR3 loop spans 14 amino acids.

This CDR3 is CASSPPSGNTEAFF. CDR3 in DNA: TGTGCCAGCTCACCCCCGTCAGGGAACACTGAAGCTTTCTTT. J is TRBJ1-1 and V is TRBV18, with D unresolved. The CDR3 spans 14 residues. Per the germline V gene, CDR1 is KGHSH and CDR2 is LQKENI. V lost 3 bases, J lost 1 base, and 9 bases lay in between.

The chain is built from TRBV28 and TRBJ2-7; D is possibly TRBD1 or TRBD2 (7 bases each). Trimming stripped 6 bases from V and 5 bases from J, with 23 bases between. CDR3 size: 16 residues. Germline V gene lookup returns CDR1 MDHEN and CDR2 SYDVKM. CDR3: CASRLRGGLRANEQYF. Written as DNA, the CDR3 is TGTGCCAGCAGGCTCAGGGGGGGATTGCGGGCGAACGAGCAGTACTTC.